This TCR beta chain was recorded in a study of blood T cell repertoires in COVID-19 (dated by TCRdb to the early 2020s). Notes on the research overall: Samples from collaborators originated in the United States, Italy and Spain and spanned both the acute and convalescent phases of COVID-19. The dataset comprised deeply sampled blood TCRbeta repertoires from subjects exposed to, actively infected with, or recovered from COVID-19. The prospective study material was composed of cDNA or gDNA derived from T cells, B-cell-depleted T cells, or PBMCs. Sample metadata almost always included a de-identified subject ID, COVID-19 status, age in years and sex. The repertoires were released in a freely available public database intended as a resource for research on the immune response to SARS-CoV-2. The samples were drawn from the first 160 participants of the ongoing ImmuneRACE study and from 950 to 1,500 subjects provided by 6 global collaborators. Where available, HLA class I and class II types were taken from metadata supplied by the sample provider and were not determined by assay-based typing.

Results and caveats for the whole study, not just this receptor: How much clinical and demographic metadata was included differed by source and by participant, and the metadata was provided uncurated.

The germline V gene yields SNHLY for CDR1 and FYNNEI for CDR2. V lost 5 bases and J lost 0 bases; the stretch between them is 20 bases long. The CDR3 spans 18 residues, from the cysteine through the phenylalanine. Only CDR3 DNA remains: 54 bases, in frame from the first base. The immunoSEQ Assay, a bias-controlled multiplex PCR, was used to amplify TCRbeta CDR3 regions from genomic DNA. In the paper's pipeline: The number of nucleated cells in each sample was estimated by amplification of reference gene primers within the assay. To quantify the absolute abundance of each unique TCRbeta CDR3 rearrangement, sequence reads were collapsed and filtered. For each sample, productive Simpson clonality was calculated as the square root of Simpson's diversity index across productive rearrangements. Imported from immuneACCESS, the table was reduced by TCRdb to in-frame sequences with V and J called. These copies leave out some clones; in studies compared against another copy, an unresolved V gene accounts for under half, and the cause of the remainder is not known. Clone size and V and J calls were adopted from that table, with D and trimming inferred from the DNA. Present in this sample are about 280,000 clones, roughly 89% of which were seen just once. The ten largest make up 1.7% of the sample.

Enrolling through a virtual design, the prospective study's participants ranged in age from roughly 18 to 89 years and lived across about two dozen United States geographic areas. Cohort assignment in the prospective study relied on participant-reported clinical history from a screening survey and a study questionnaire. Mobile phlebotomists in the prospective study collected whole blood, serum and a nasopharyngeal or oropharyngeal swab from every participant. Prospective study participants could optionally give additional blood draws and questionnaires over an approximately 2-month period. Before DNA extraction, blood samples from the prospective study were shipped at room temperature or frozen. Regarding this clone: Its antigen is still unknown. Qualities for individual bases were not recorded, and no much larger clone is one base off.

The chain is encoded by TRBV2 joined to TRBJ2-1; the D gene is perhaps TRBD1, on 6 matching bases. The source is a young woman with acute COVID-19. The sequenced sample was PBMCs or T cells enriched from blood (not recorded which). The CDR3 amino acid sequence is: CASSSRSDRRISYNEQFF. The DNA reads as follows: TGTGCCAGCAGTTCCCGCTCTGACAGGAGGATCTCCTACAATGAGCAGTTCTTC.